The 25 T cell receptor beta chains below all came from one sample that was sequenced in a study of blood T cell repertoires in COVID-19. Method: immunoSEQ multiplex PCR; TCRdb's copy keeps in-frame clones and lacks some. This sample has fewer than 700,000 clones; 70% to 90% occur once, and the top ten carry about 8.2%. Specimen: peripheral blood. Receptor source: a woman aged 45-60 years with COVID-19, enrolled during active disease.

The chain employs TRBV9 and TRBJ1-3; TRBD1 agrees at 8 bases. Trimming took 3 bases from V and 4 from J; bases not matched to a gene: 9. Germline V lookup: CDR1 SGDLS, CDR2 YYNGEE. This CDR3 contains 16 residues. CDR3 bases: TGTGCCAGCAGCGCCCGACAGGGGCCAGAGGGAAACACCATATATTTT. It codes for CASSARQGPEGNTIYF. Full variable domain (missing parts from reference TRBV9 and TRBJ1-3): DSGVTQTPKHLITATGQRVTLRCSPRSGDLSVYWYQQSLDQGLQFLIQYYNGEERAKGNILERFSAQQFPDLHSELNLSSLELGDSALYFCASSARQGPEGNTIYFGEGSWLTVV.

The rearrangement joins TRBV19 to TRBJ1-1; unclear D gene. Trimming removed 1 base from V and 5 bases from J, with 14 bases in between. The CDR3 is 15 residues long. Germline CDR1 reads LNHDA; CDR2 reads SQIVND (reference sequence). The CDR3 nucleotides are TGTGCCAGTAGTATAGGAGGAGGGATAAGAACTGAAGCTTTCTTT. It translates to CASSIGGGIRTEAFF.

The CDR3 sequence is CASGLGYRNTEAFF. In nucleotides, the CDR3 is TGTGCTAGTGGTTTGGGATACAGGAACACTGAAGCTTTCTTT. The chain uses TRBV12-5 and TRBJ1-1; D is unclear. V dropped 1 base and J dropped 1 base, with 7 bases sitting between them. From germline, CDR1 is LGHNT and CDR2 FRNRAP. The CDR3 totals 14 residues.

As for this clone: Other nucleotide sequences in the sample specify the same CDR3. The V call is TRBV4-1, the J call TRBJ2-7; D is undetermined. V was cut by 1 base and J by 0 bases, with 7 bases left in between. The V gene's germline CDR1 is MGHRA and CDR2 YSYEKL. The CDR3 is 14 amino acids. CDR3 nucleotides: TGCGCCAGCAGCCAAGGACTCAGCTCCTACGAGCAGTACTTC. Residues: CASSQGLSSYEQYF.

The gene calls are TRBV5-6 and TRBJ1-5; D remains ambiguous. Germline V lookup: CDR1 SGHDT, CDR2 YYEEEE. The CDR3 has 15 amino acids. Trimming removed 0 bases from V and 0 bases from J, with 7 bases in between. CDR3 nucleotide sequence: TGTGCCAGCAGCTTGGGTCTTTATAGCAATCAGCCCCAGCATTTT. Its translation is CASSLGLYSNQPQHF.

This rearrangement joins TRBV5-4 to TRBJ2-3; 9 nucleotides match TRBD2. The CDR3 has 18 residues. Germline V gene data show CDR1 as SGHNT and CDR2 as YYREEE (reference sequence). The ends lost 3 bases at V and 1 base at J; junction bases unmatched: 12. CDR3 region: CASSWPPGAGGRTDTQYF. CDR3 DNA sequence: TGTGCCAGCAGCTGGCCCCCGGGAGCGGGGGGCCGCACAGATACGCAGTATTTT.

This chain uses TRBV7-2 with TRBJ1-2; D is ambiguous. V gave up 4 bases and J gave up 5 bases, with 8 bases separating them. There are 12 residues in the CDR3. Germline V CDR1 and CDR2: SGHTA, FQGNSA. In DNA form, the CDR3 reads TGTGCCAGCAGCTCCGTCCGGTATGGCTACACCTTC. Its translation: CASSSVRYGYTF.

This sequence joins TRBV29-1 and TRBJ2-5, with D possibly TRBD1 on 6 matching bases. Trimming took 1 base from V and 4 from J, leaving 10 bases between them. The CDR3 is made up of 13 amino acids. Germline-derived CDR1 and CDR2 are SQVTM and ANQGSEA. The CDR3 sequence: CSVEVTGIETQYF. CDR3 nucleotides: TGCAGCGTTGAAGTAACAGGGATAGAGACCCAGTACTTC.

This clone was picked up one time. The chain is built from TRBV6-5 and TRBJ2-1; a weak D match, TRBD1 (5 bases). Germline values: CDR1 MNHEY, CDR2 SVGAGI. The CDR3 contains 13 residues. Between the trimmed V and J ends, which lost 6 bases and 9 bases, there was a span of 15 bases. CDR3 DNA sequence: TGTGCCAGCAGACTACAGGAATGGGGTGAGCAGTTCTTC. This gives the protein CASRLQEWGEQFF.

This clone was seen once. The chain carries TRBV6-5 and TRBJ2-1; 9 bases map to TRBD2. The CDR3 spans 15 residues. The junction had 11 bases not matched to a gene; V was cut back by 6 bases and J by 8 bases. Germline V gene data show CDR1 as MNHEY and CDR2 as SVGAGI. For the CDR3, the DNA is TGTGCCAGCAGCCAGACTAGCGGCCGTCCCCATGAGCAGTTCTTC. The encoded protein is CASSQTSGRPHEQFF.

The chain employs TRBV23-1 and TRBJ2-4; D is possibly TRBD1 (6 bases). TRBV23-1 is identified as an open reading frame with a role that is uncertain. There are 15 residues in the CDR3. V lost 7 bases to trimming and J lost 7 bases, with 20 bases between them. As DNA, the CDR3 is TGCGCCAGCACCCAAGGTATAGGGGGTATGAACATTCAGTACTTC. This gives the protein CASTQGIGGMNIQYF.

The chain is built from TRBV5-1 and TRBJ2-1, with 9 nucleotides matching TRBD2. The V gene's germline CDR1 is SGHRS and CDR2 YFSETQ. The V and J ends lost 4 bases and 7 bases, in that order; junction bases with no gene match: 9. CDR3 length: 15 amino acids. The CDR3 DNA reads TGCGCCAGCAGCCTCCAGCGGGGGGTCGGGAATGAGCAGTTCTTC. This sequence encodes CASSLQRGVGNEQFF.

This clone occurred once. The V and J genes are TRBV9 and TRBJ2-7; 10 bases align to TRBD2. The CDR3 covers 16 residues. V dropped 0 bases and J dropped 6; count of bases not matched to a gene: 9. The germline gives CDR1 SGDLS, CDR2 YYNGEE. CDR3 protein: CASSVEISGGSGEQYF. The CDR3, as DNA: TGTGCCAGCAGCGTAGAGATTAGCGGGGGGTCTGGCGAGCAGTACTTC.

The CDR3 reads CASRVDRGYGYTF. As DNA, the CDR3 is TGTGCCAGCAGGGTGGACAGGGGCTATGGCTACACCTTC. The genes are TRBV2 and TRBJ1-2; TRBD1 agrees at 9 bases. This CDR3 is 13 amino acids long. With 6 bases clipped from V and 4 bases from J, the junction kept 3 bases outside the gene matches. Germline V CDR1 and CDR2: SNHLY, FYNNEI.

The chain carries TRBV19 and TRBJ1-6; tentatively, D is TRBD1 (5 bases). The CDR3 loop spans 15 amino acids. From germline, CDR1 is LNHDA and CDR2 SQIVND (reference sequence). The V gene lost 2 bases and the J gene lost 7 bases, with 12 bases spanning the gap. The DNA of the CDR3 is TGTGCCAGTAGTATACCCACGGGGGGAAATTCACCCCTCCACTTT. This sequence encodes CASSIPTGGNSPLHF.

V gene TRBV2 combines with J gene TRBJ1-1, with TRBD1 as a possible D gene (5 bases). V was cut by 6 bases and J by 5 bases, with 7 bases left in between. The CDR3 contains 11 residues. The germline CDR1 and CDR2 sequences are SNHLY and FYNNEI. The DNA of the CDR3 is TGTGCCAGCAGCCGGGGGACTGAAGCTTTCTTT. It translates to CASSRGTEAFF.

The gene calls are TRBV7-9 and TRBJ1-5; D not certain. The CDR3 has 15 amino acids. Trimming removed 4 bases from V and 0 bases from J, with 10 bases in between. Germline CDR1 is SEHNR and CDR2 is FQNEAQ (reference sequence). The CDR3 DNA follows: TGTGCCAGCAGCTCGGGAGTATATAGCAATCAGCCCCAGCATTTT. It encodes CASSSGVYSNQPQHF.

This CDR3 is CASSLARSNTEAFF. As DNA, the CDR3 is TGCGCCAGCAGCTTGGCTCGGTCGAACACTGAAGCTTTCTTT. This chain joins TRBV5-1 and TRBJ1-1; D unresolved. The CDR3 sequence is 14 residues long. Trimming pared 0 bases from V and 1 base from J, leaving 7 bases between. Germline CDR1 is SGHRS and CDR2 is YFSETQ.

The genes are TRBV6-5 and TRBJ1-5, with D possibly matching TRBD1 (6 bases). CDR1 and CDR2 from the germline V gene are MNHEY and SVGAGI. CDR3 length equals 14 residues. Trimming stripped 7 bases from V and 5 bases from J, with 15 bases between. In DNA, the CDR3 is TGTGCCAGCATCGAGGGGGGGTTAGATCAGCCCCAGCATTTT. Translating gives CASIEGGLDQPQHF.

The genes are TRBV5-1 and TRBJ1-2; no reliable D call. The CDR3 consists of 15 residues. Deletions cut 5 bases from V and 3 bases from J, with 17 bases between. CDR1 SGHRS and CDR2 YFSETQ come from the germline V gene. CDR3 sequence: CASRTDPSGDYGYTF. CDR3 sequence (DNA): TGCGCCAGCAGGACTGACCCCTCCGGGGACTATGGCTACACCTTC.

The rearrangement links TRBV7-9 to TRBJ1-1; unclear D gene. The CDR3 is made up of 12 amino acids. V was trimmed by 5 bases and J by 8 bases, leaving 12 bases between them. Germline assignment: CDR1 SEHNR and CDR2 FQNEAQ (reference sequence). CDR3 in DNA: TGTGCCAGCAGCCCGGACTTAGGGGAAGCTTTCTTT. Translation: CASSPDLGEAFF.

The chain uses TRBV2 and TRBJ1-4, with 8 bases lining up with TRBD1. Germline-derived CDR1 and CDR2 are SNHLY and FYNNEI. Losses at the gene ends were 8 bases for V and 7 bases for J; bases not matched to a gene: 9. This CDR3 has 14 residues. CDR3: CASLPDRDREKLFF. The CDR3 bases are TGTGCCAGCCTCCCGGACAGGGACCGTGAAAAACTGTTTTTT.

The chain couples TRBV6-4 to TRBJ1-5; D perhaps matches TRBD1 (6 bases). The CDR3 spans 16 residues. V was cut by 9 bases and J by 2 bases, with 20 bases left in between. Germline V lookup: CDR1 MRHNA, CDR2 SNTAGT. The CDR3 DNA is TGTGCCAGAGCCTTAGGACAGCCCCTCCGCAATCAGCCCCAGCATTTT. As protein: CARALGQPLRNQPQHF.

The chain has TRBV5-1 and TRBJ1-1; 7 bases are shared with TRBD1. The ends lost 4 bases at V and 7 bases at J; junction bases unmatched: 7. The CDR3 runs to 13 residues. Germline V gene sequence: CDR1 SGHRS, CDR2 YFSETQ. Written as DNA, the CDR3 is TGCGCCAGCAGCCTAGCCGGGACAGATGAAGCTTTCTTT. This translates into CASSLAGTDEAFF.

The genes are TRBV28 and TRBJ1-1, with 8 bases that match TRBD1. CDR3 length: 16 amino acids. Trimming cost V 1 base and J 2 bases; bases outside gene matches: 6. The V gene's germline CDR1 is MDHEN and CDR2 SYDVKM. The CDR3 spells CASSLFGQGLNTEAFF. DNA for the CDR3: TGTGCCAGCAGTTTATTTGGACAGGGTTTAAACACTGAAGCTTTCTTT.